This note documents a single T cell receptor (beta chain) sequence. Its antigen remains unidentified. For TCR, cDNA came from 5'RACE template switching, which added a universal primer site and UMIs. TCRdb called the 5' RACE reads again in MiXCR, with one record for every CDR3 protein. Of hundreds of thousands of distinct CDR3 sequences listed, approximately 13% are singletons. The data originate from a study of T cells after yellow fever vaccination. General study findings and limits: When the response was secondary, it was weaker but reached its peak faster, day 5 versus 15. The study re-detected most primary-vaccination clones after the booster (96% CD4, approximately 87% CD8).

Trimming took off 7 bases at V and 0 bases at J, with 22 bases between the two ends. The CDR3 runs to 17 residues. The germline V gene encodes CDR1 MNHEY and CDR2 SVGEGT. This specimen was PBMCs, taken on the day of the yellow fever booster vaccination. The rearrangement links TRBV6-2 or TRBV6-3 to TRBJ2-7; D perhaps matches TRBD1 (6 bases). The TCR was taken from a man under 40 who received the YFV17D yellow fever vaccine. CDR3: CASTKQRSGASSYEQYF. The CDR3 DNA sequence: TGTGCCAGCACCAAACAAAGATCAGGGGCAAGCTCCTACGAGCAGTACTTC.